This TCR beta chain was sequenced for a study of blood T cell repertoires in COVID-19. About the study: Acute and convalescent COVID-19 samples came from the United States, Italy and Spain. Nucleic acid was either cDNA or gDNA, and it came from T cells, B-cell-depleted T cells, or PBMCs.

The V gene end was trimmed by 0 bases and the J gene end by 6 bases; junction bases not matched to a gene: 12. CDR3 length equals 17 residues. Germline loops: CDR1 WNHNN, CDR2 SYGVQD (reference sequence). Authors' methods: Scientists estimated how many nucleated cells there were by amplifying reference gene primers. TCRdb's copy holds only in-frame clones and misses some; the assay was immunoSEQ multiplex PCR. V and J calls and clone size follow that table, whereas D and trimming were derived from the DNA. The sample has over 85,000 clones, more than 90% seen once. This sequence was found in a man younger than 30 with acute or convalescent COVID-19. Sequencing was performed on peripheral blood. V is TRBV10-1 and J is TRBJ2-3; 7 bases are shared with TRBD2. The DNA for the CDR3 is TGCGCCAGCAGTGAGTCTGGTAGCGGGCACCAAAGGGATACGCAGTATTTT. This gives the protein CASSESGSGHQRDTQYF.